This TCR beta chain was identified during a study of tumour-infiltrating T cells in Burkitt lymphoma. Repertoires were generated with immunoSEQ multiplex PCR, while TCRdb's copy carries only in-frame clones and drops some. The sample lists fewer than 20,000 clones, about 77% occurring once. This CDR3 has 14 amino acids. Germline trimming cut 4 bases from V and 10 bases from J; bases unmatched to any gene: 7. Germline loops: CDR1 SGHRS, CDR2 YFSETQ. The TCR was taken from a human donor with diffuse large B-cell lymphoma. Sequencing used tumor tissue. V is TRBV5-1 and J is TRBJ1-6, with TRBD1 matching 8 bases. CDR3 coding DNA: TGCGCCAGCAGCCAGGGACAGGATGAATCACCCCTCCACTTT. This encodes CASSQGQDESPLHF. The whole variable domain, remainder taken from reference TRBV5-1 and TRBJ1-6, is KAGVTQTPRYLIKTRGQQVTLSCSPISGHRSVSWYQQTPGQGLQFLFEYFSETQRNKGNFPGRFSGRQFSNSRSEMNVSTLELGDSALYLCASSQGQDESPLHFGNGTRLTVT.